One and the same sample provided the 25 T cell receptor beta chains below, sequenced in a study of T cells in Graves' hyperthyroidism and ophthalmopathy (dated by TCRdb to between 2017 and 2020). Library preparation employed multiplex PCR. The listed sequencing device is Illumina HiSeq 2000. The TCR beta CDR3 regions were amplified from the RNA transcripts. A first-round RT-PCR of the TCR CDR3 used the HTBI primer set with the Qiagen OneStep RT-PCR kit. Starting from the raw public reads, TCRdb applied fastp trimming at Q25, assembled clones with MiXCR and retained in-frame beta chains. Here each entry gathers all rows of one CDR3 protein and keeps the most common genes and DNA. For this sample the table gives nearly 250,000 distinct CDR3 sequences, of which about 24% were detected only once. The leading ten clones occupy 35% to 40% of the sample. The sequenced sample consisted of blood. The source is a woman between 40 and 50 years old with Graves' ophthalmopathy.

In this sample, this clonotype turned up many times. This chain uses TRBV30 with TRBJ1-1; tentative D call: TRBD1 (6 bases). This CDR3 comprises 12 residues. The germline CDR1 and CDR2 sequences are GTSNPN and SVGIG (reference sequence). The CDR3 here is CAYGQGGTEAFF. CDR3 bases: TGTGCATATGGACAAGGGGGCACTGAAGCTTTCTTT.

This clonotype appeared many times. The chain carries TRBV6-1 and TRBJ2-2, with 8 bases aligning to TRBD1. The trim removed 6 bases at V and 4 bases at J, leaving 1 base unmatched. Germline loops: CDR1 MNHNS, CDR2 SASEGT. The CDR3 runs 13 residues. DNA for the CDR3: TGTGCCAGCAGGGACAGGGTCACCGGGGAGCTGTTTTTT. Translating gives CASRDRVTGELFF.

The chain is built from TRBV14 and TRBJ2-6; no firm D call. With 4 bases removed from V and 1 base from J, the gap between germline ends came to 8 bases. The germline V gene has CDR1 SGHDN and CDR2 FVKESK. The CDR3 loop spans 15 amino acids. CDR3 loop: CASSPQLSGANVLTF. CDR3 nucleotide sequence: TGTGCCAGCAGCCCTCAACTTTCTGGGGCCAACGTCCTGACTTTC.

This clonotype was seen a few times. The chain links TRBV27 to TRBJ2-7; D is possibly TRBD1 (5 bases). The CDR3 is 14 amino acids. The germline V and J ends were trimmed by 2 bases and 6 bases, with 14 bases remaining between them. Germline V gene lookup returns CDR1 MNHEY and CDR2 SMNVEV (reference sequence). The CDR3 loop is CASSLAGAVREQYF. In nucleotides, the CDR3 is TGTGCCAGCAGTTTAGCTGGGGCGGTTCGCGAGCAGTACTTC.

The chain employs TRBV28 and TRBJ1-3, with D unclear. The CDR3 length is 15 residues. CDR1 and CDR2 from the germline V gene are MDHEN and SYDVKM. V was cut by 5 bases and J by 2 bases, with 13 bases left in between. The CDR3 here is CASSTLGGPGNTIYF. DNA for the CDR3: TGTGCCAGCAGTACCCTGGGCGGGCCTGGAAACACCATATATTTT. Drawing the rest from reference TRBV28 and TRBJ1-3, the complete variable domain is DVKVTQSSRYLVKRTGEKVFLECVQDMDHENMFWYRQDPGLGLRLIYFSYDVKMKEKGDIPEGYSVSREKKERFSLILESASTNQTSMYLCASSTLGGPGNTIYFGEGSWLTVV.

At least ten counts were recorded for this clonotype. This chain uses TRBV7-2 with TRBJ1-2, with 10 bases matching TRBD1. Trimming cost V 2 bases and J 5 bases; bases outside gene matches: 5. CDR3 length: 15 amino acids. Germline-derived CDR1 and CDR2 are SGHTA and FQGNSA. The CDR3 loop is CASSLSSGQGYGYTF. CDR3 coding DNA: TGTGCCAGCAGCTTAAGCTCGGGACAGGGGTATGGCTACACCTTC.

This clonotype was observed at least ten times. The chain has TRBV28 and TRBJ2-2; a weak D match, TRBD1 (6 bases). Germline loops: CDR1 MDHEN, CDR2 SYDVKM. The CDR3 is 15 residues long. Trimming stripped 6 bases from V and 1 base from J, with 12 bases between. DNA of the CDR3: TGTGCCAGCAGGGACCCGACAGGGAACACCGGGGAGCTGTTTTTT. Protein sequence: CASRDPTGNTGELFF.

This clonotype was counted ten times or more. The chain couples TRBV25-1 to TRBJ1-5; D not certain. Trimming cost V 8 bases and J 1 base, with 9 bases left between them. This CDR3 has 13 amino acids. In germline, CDR1 is MGHDK, CDR2 SYGVNS. The CDR3 is CASLPDSNQPQHF. The CDR3 DNA reads TGTGCCAGCCTTCCCGACAGCAATCAGCCCCAGCATTTT. The full variable domain, rest sourced from reference TRBV25-1 and TRBJ1-5, is EADIYQTPRYLVIGTGKKITLECSQTMGHDKMYWYQQDPGMELHLIHYSYGVNSTEKGDLSSESTVSRIRTEHFPLTLESARPSHTSQYLCASLPDSNQPQHFGDGTRLSIL.

This clonotype has only a few counts. V is TRBV5-1 and J is TRBJ2-7; 11 bases line up with TRBD1. The germline V gene encodes CDR1 SGHRS and CDR2 YFSETQ. This CDR3 contains 15 residues. V shed 3 bases, J shed 6 bases, and the junction held 8 bases outside the gene matches. The CDR3 DNA reads as TGCGCCAGCAGCTGGACAGGGGGCCCACGGCTCGAGCAGTACTTC. Its translation: CASSWTGGPRLEQYF.

Many counts were recorded for this clonotype. The CDR3 is CASSPEAGNSPLHF. The CDR3 DNA reads as TGTGCCAGCAGCCCTGAGGCGGGTAATTCACCCCTCCACTTT. This chain connects TRBV7-9 to TRBJ1-6; D remains ambiguous. This CDR3 has 14 amino acids. From germline, CDR1 is SEHNR and CDR2 FQNEAQ (reference sequence). Between the trimmed V and J ends, which lost 5 bases and 6 bases, there was a span of 11 bases.

The V and J genes are TRBV6-5 and TRBJ2-2; D is unclear. CDR1 is MNHEY, CDR2 SVGAGI, per germline. The length of the CDR3 is 16 residues. V was shortened by 1 base and J by 1 base, with 10 bases between the two germline ends. CDR3 residues: CASSYWPRRNTGELFF. The DNA of the CDR3 is TGTGCCAGCAGTTACTGGCCCAGGAGGAACACCGGGGAGCTGTTTTTT.

This clonotype has at least ten counts. The rearrangement uses TRBV3-1 and TRBJ1-2; the D is unclear. Germline CDR1 is LGHDT and CDR2 is YNNKEL (reference sequence). Trimming cost V 0 bases and J 8 bases, with 13 bases left between them. This CDR3 is 14 amino acids long. The CDR3 reads CASSQEFGSRGYTF. CDR3 sequence (DNA): TGTGCCAGCAGCCAAGAGTTTGGCAGTCGCGGCTACACCTTC.

This clonotype was seen many times. Its ends do not fully match the called genes, so a read error is possible. The rearrangement joins TRBV20-1 to TRBJ1-2, with a weak D call TRBD1 (5 bases). Germline V gene data show CDR1 as DFQATT and CDR2 as SNEGSKA (reference sequence). The CDR3 covers 16 residues. CDR3 amino acids: CSARDWTTTTNYGYTF. CDR3 DNA sequence: TGCAGTGCCAGAGACTGGACAACTACCACTAACTATGGCTACACCTTC.

Comment on this clonotype: A read error may produce the germline difference seen at one junction end. This chain uses TRBV6-1 with TRBJ2-2; D is ambiguous. The CDR3 is 14 amino acids. The germline V gene has CDR1 MNHNS and CDR2 SASEGT. The CDR3 DNA reads as TGTGCCAGCACCGAGGACCTGAACGCCGGGGAGCTGTTTTTT. Translating it yields CASTEDLNAGELFF.

In this sample, this clonotype turned up many times. This chain uses TRBV4-1 with TRBJ1-5; D possibly corresponds to TRBD1 (5 bases). Trimming removed 4 bases at V and 4 bases at J, with 11 bases between. The CDR3 covers 14 residues. Germline V gives CDR1 MGHRA, CDR2 YSYEKL. CDR3 bases: TGCGCCAGCAGCCCGGGACGGCAAAATCAGCCCCAGCATTTT. Protein: CASSPGRQNQPQHF.

As to this clonotype: A single base separates this from a much larger clone, so it may be a read error. The genes are TRBV7-3 and TRBJ2-5; D call uncertain. The CDR3 runs to 15 residues. Germline-derived CDR1 and CDR2 are SGHTA and FQGTGA. With 1 base removed from V and 5 bases from J, the gap between germline ends came to 14 bases. Here the CDR3 DNA reads TGTGCCAGCAGCTTAAGCAGTGCCCCCAGGGAGACCCAGTACTTC. Protein: CASSLSSAPRETQYF.

As regards this clonotype: A much more abundant neighbour one base away suggests this may be a read error. The V gene is TRBV6-1, the J gene TRBJ1-1; D perhaps matches TRBD1 (6 bases). The CDR3 has 12 amino acids. Germline assignment: CDR1 MNHNS and CDR2 SASEGT. The CDR3 DNA follows: TGTGCCATAAAAGGGGGGGGCACTGAAGATTTCTTT. Residues: CAIKGGGTEDFF.

This clonotype was counted at least ten times. This rearrangement joins TRBV6-5 to TRBJ2-7, with 12 nucleotides matching TRBD2. V was pared by 11 bases and J by 6 bases, with 8 bases of the junction left unmatched. CDR1 and CDR2 from the germline V gene are MNHEY and SVGAGI. The CDR3 spans 13 residues. The CDR3 sequence is CASRRGLAGEQYF. Here the CDR3 DNA reads TGTGCCTCTCGGAGGGGACTAGCGGGCGAGCAGTACTTC.

The sample holds many counts of this clonotype. The rearrangement links TRBV28 to TRBJ1-1, with D perhaps matching TRBD1 (5 bases). Trimming pared 8 bases from V and 8 bases from J, leaving 15 bases between. The CDR3 runs to 12 residues. CDR1 and CDR2 from the germline V gene are MDHEN and SYDVKM. The CDR3 sequence is CASRQPYLEAFF. CDR3 nucleotides: TGTGCCAGCCGACAGCCATACCTAGAAGCTTTCTTT.

This clonotype showed up many times. The chain has TRBV6-5 and TRBJ2-2; 8 nucleotides line up with TRBD2. With 7 bases clipped from V and 0 bases from J, the junction kept 13 bases outside the gene matches. This CDR3 has 18 amino acids. Germline V gene sequence: CDR1 MNHEY, CDR2 SVGAGI. CDR3: CASNHPTSGITNTGELFF. The DNA of the CDR3 is TGTGCCAGCAACCACCCAACTAGCGGAATTACGAACACCGGGGAGCTGTTTTTT.

The J gene is TRBJ1-5, the V gene TRBV19; possible D gene TRBD1, 5 bases. The germline V gene has CDR1 LNHDA and CDR2 SQIVND (reference sequence). The V end lost 1 base, the J end lost 4 bases, and 17 bases lay between the germline ends. The CDR3 contains 17 residues. DNA for the CDR3: TGTGCCAGTAGTATAGGGTCAGGGAACGCGCGTAATCAGCCCCAGCATTTT. This gives the protein CASSIGSGNARNQPQHF.

This clonotype has a count of ten or more. CDR3 nucleotide sequence: TGTGCCAGCAGTGTATGGACCGATAGCAATCAGCCCCAGCATTTT. Its translation is CASSVWTDSNQPQHF. This chain uses TRBV6-1 with TRBJ1-5; D unclear. CDR1 and CDR2 from the germline V gene are MNHNS and SASEGT. The CDR3 runs 15 residues. Between the trimmed V and J ends, which lost 4 bases and 0 bases, there was a span of 10 bases.

This clonotype was seen at least ten times. The genes are TRBV14 and TRBJ2-7; 12 bases fit TRBD2. This CDR3 is 18 amino acids long. Looked up from germline, CDR1 is SGHDN and CDR2 is FVKESK. The J segment lost 2 bases and the V segment lost 3 bases, leaving 11 bases of the junction unmatched. CDR3 in amino acids: CASSHTLLAGGPTYEQYF. As DNA, the CDR3 is TGTGCCAGCAGCCACACACTACTAGCGGGGGGCCCTACCTACGAGCAGTACTTC.

This clonotype was recorded many times. The rearrangement uses TRBV6-1 and TRBJ1-2; D gene uncertain. This CDR3 spans 15 amino acids. Germline V gene sequence: CDR1 MNHNS, CDR2 SASEGT. V shed 1 base and J shed 5 bases, with 14 bases lying between them. The CDR3 DNA follows: TGTGCCAGCAGTGAAGGACAATCCAAAAGTTATGGCTACACCTTC. As protein: CASSEGQSKSYGYTF.

This chain uses TRBV6-2 or TRBV6-3 with TRBJ2-2; 8 bases are shared with TRBD2. Trimming took 0 bases from V and 6 from J; bases not matched to a gene: 6. The CDR3 extends over 16 amino acids. The V gene's germline CDR1 is MNHEY and CDR2 SVGEGT. CDR3 region: CASSYSATSDPGELFF. DNA for the CDR3: TGTGCCAGCAGTTACTCCGCGACTAGCGATCCCGGGGAGCTGTTTTTT.